The 3 T cell receptor beta chains in this list originate from one sample, sequenced in a study of post-analysis software for immune sequencing data. The study, taken as a whole, reports: TRBV5-6, TRBV5-1 and TRBV20-1 belonged to a set of a handful of TRBV segments that were more frequent in patients than controls.

The TCR beta cDNA libraries carried unique molecular identifiers. TCRdb itself ran the PCR reads through MiXCR, one entry per CDR3 protein. Of approximately 400,000 distinct CDR3 sequences in the sample, roughly 36% were seen once. The antigens these receptors bind are not known. The specimen sequenced was blood. The source of these receptors is a girl aged 10 to 17 with multiple sclerosis.

The chain joins TRBV3-1 to TRBJ1-1; D uncertain. This CDR3 is 14 amino acids long. V was cut by 1 base and J by 1 base, with 7 bases left in between. Germline CDR1 and CDR2: LGHDT and YNNKEL (reference sequence). CDR3 coding DNA: TGTGCCAGCAGCCAAGTTCAGGAGAACACTGAAGCTTTCTTT. Translated, it gives CASSQVQENTEAFF.

This clonotype was observed a handful of times. The rearrangement joins TRBV7-2 to TRBJ2-7, with D uncertain. Germline V gene sequence: CDR1 SGHTA, CDR2 FQGNSA. V lost 0 bases and J lost 3, with 12 bases in between. This CDR3 contains 15 residues. Here the CDR3 reads CASSLARSYDYEQYF. For the CDR3, the DNA is TGTGCCAGCAGCTTAGCGAGGAGCTATGACTACGAGCAGTACTTC.

There are many counts of this clonotype. V is TRBV12-3 or TRBV12-4 and J is TRBJ2-7, with 9 bases lining up with TRBD2. V lost 6 bases, J lost 6 bases, and 6 bases stayed unmatched. This CDR3 spans 13 amino acids. CDR3 residues: CASRPSGEVEQYF. For the CDR3, the DNA is TGTGCCAGCAGACCTAGCGGGGAGGTCGAGCAGTACTTC.